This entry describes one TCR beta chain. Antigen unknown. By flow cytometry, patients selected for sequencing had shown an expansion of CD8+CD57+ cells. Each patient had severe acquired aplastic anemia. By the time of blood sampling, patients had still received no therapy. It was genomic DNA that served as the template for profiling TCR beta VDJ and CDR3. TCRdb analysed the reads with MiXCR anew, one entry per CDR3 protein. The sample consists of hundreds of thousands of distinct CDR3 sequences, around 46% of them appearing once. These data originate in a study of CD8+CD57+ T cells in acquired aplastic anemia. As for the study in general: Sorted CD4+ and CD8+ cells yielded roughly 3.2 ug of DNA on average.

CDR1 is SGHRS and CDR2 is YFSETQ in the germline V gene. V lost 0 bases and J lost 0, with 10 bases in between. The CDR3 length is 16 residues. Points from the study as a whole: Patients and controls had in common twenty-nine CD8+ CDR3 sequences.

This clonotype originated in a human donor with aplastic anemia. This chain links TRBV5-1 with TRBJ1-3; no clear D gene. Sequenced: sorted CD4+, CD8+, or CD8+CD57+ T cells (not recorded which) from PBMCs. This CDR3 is CASSLGGLSSGNTIYF. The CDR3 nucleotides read TGCGCCAGCAGCTTGGGGGGTCTGAGCTCTGGAAACACCATATATTTT.